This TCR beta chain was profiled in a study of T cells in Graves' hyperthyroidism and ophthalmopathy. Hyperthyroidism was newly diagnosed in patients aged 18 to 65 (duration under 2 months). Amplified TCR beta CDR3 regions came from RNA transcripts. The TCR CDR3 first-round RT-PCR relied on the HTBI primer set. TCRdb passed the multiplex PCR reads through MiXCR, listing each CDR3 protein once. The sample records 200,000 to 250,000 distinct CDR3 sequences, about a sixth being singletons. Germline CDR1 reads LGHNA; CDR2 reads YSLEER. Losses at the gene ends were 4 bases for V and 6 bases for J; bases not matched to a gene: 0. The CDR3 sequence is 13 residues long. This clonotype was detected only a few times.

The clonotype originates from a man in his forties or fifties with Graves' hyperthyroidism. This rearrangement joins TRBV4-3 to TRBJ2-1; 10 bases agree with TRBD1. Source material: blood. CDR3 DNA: TGCGCCAGCAGCCGGACAGGGGGCAATGAGCAGTTCTTC. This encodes CASSRTGGNEQFF.